The T cell receptor (beta chain) under discussion was sequenced for a study of blood T cell repertoires in COVID-19. Study-wide context: Samples of COVID-19 (acute and convalescent) were obtained from the United States, Italy and Spain. Sources were T cells, B-cell-depleted T cells, or PBMCs; the material itself was cDNA or gDNA.

Points on this clone: The germline gene is not matched at one end of the junction; a read error may be the cause.

Authors' processing steps: The authors estimated nucleated cell counts from reference gene primer amplification. Profiling relied on immunoSEQ multiplex PCR, and the TCRdb table lists in-frame clones only, not all of them. The DNA was the basis for D and trimming; V, J and clone size are from that table. The sample consists of 100,000 to 150,000 clones, roughly 69% of them appearing once. CDR3 length equals 12 residues. CDR1 is MDHEN and CDR2 is SYDVKM in the germline V gene. The J gene is TRBJ2-1, the V gene TRBV28, with 8 bases matching TRBD1. The clonotype comes from a woman aged 70-85 years with acute or convalescent COVID-19. Material: peripheral blood. The CDR3 sequence: CASSQGALEQLF. CDR3 coding DNA: TGTGCCAGCAGTCAGGGGGCTTTGGAACAGCTCTTC.